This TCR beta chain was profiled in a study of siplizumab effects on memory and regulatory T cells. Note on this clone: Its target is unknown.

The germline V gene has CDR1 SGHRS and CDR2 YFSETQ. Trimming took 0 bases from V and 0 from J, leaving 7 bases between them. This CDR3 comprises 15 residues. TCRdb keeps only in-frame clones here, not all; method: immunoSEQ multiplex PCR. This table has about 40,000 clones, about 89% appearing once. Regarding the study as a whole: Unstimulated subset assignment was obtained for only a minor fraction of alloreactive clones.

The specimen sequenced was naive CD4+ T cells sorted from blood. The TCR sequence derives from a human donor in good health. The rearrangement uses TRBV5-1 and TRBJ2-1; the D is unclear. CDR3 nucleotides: TGCGCCAGCAGCTTGGACGTCAGCTCCTACAATGAGCAGTTCTTC. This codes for CASSLDVSSYNEQFF.